This entry features one TCR beta chain sequence. Its antigen remains undetermined. Base qualities were left out, and no much larger clone turns up one base away. The CDR3 regions of human TCRbeta chains were subjected to immunosequencing. Processing in the source paper ran as follows. TCRs in the repertoires were compared against a reference library of SARS-CoV-2-specific TCRs that had been generated with the MIRA antigen-specificity platform. Breadth was defined as the fraction of unique TCRs that were SARS-CoV-2-associated, and depth was defined as the fraction of total T cells that were SARS-CoV-2-associated. Using the MIRA data, each spike-specific TCR was mapped to the spike region that the TCR reacts to and placed in a CD4 or CD8 class. Log10-transformed breadth and depth values were compared by one-way ANOVA with Sidak's multiple comparisons tests. Sourced from immuneACCESS, this table was stored by TCRdb with only in-frame sequences that have V and J called. A share of the clones is absent; for the studies checked, an unresolved V gene accounts for under half, and the remainder has no known explanation. V and J calls plus clone size are reproduced from that table; the DNA served to infer D and trimming. The sample table contains about 160,000 clones; only one count was recorded for over 80% of them. Less than 2.5% of the sample is held by the ten biggest clonotypes.

In the germline V gene, CDR1 corresponds to SGHRS and CDR2 to YFSETQ. V and J are trimmed by 2 bases and 4 bases, and the gene matches miss 7 bases of the junction. From its cysteine to its phenylalanine, the CDR3 spans 15 amino acids. The only DNA kept is the CDR3, 45 bases in frame from the first base. In light of the paper, this sample's time point label describes: baseline before first vaccination. Vaccinee samples came from UK trials COV001 and COV002, including a single-blind randomized controlled phase 2/3 trial of AZD1222 (ChAdOx1 nCoV-19) in healthy adults. For TCRbeta chain sequencing, PBMC samples were collected from trial participants at day 0 and at day 28 after the second dose. The source of the sample is a study of T cell responses to AZD1222 COVID-19 vaccine (dated by TCRdb to the early 2020s). Broadly, across the study: AZD1222 recipients with second doses at about 4 weeks or about 12 weeks were pooled, because spike-specific TCR depth and breadth did not differ between schedules. TCR sequencing was performed for roughly 240 trial participants, of whom about 200 were given two doses of AZD1222 and around 26 were given two doses of MenACWY control vaccine. Trial participants were enrolled by age into subgroups of 18-55, 56-69 and 70-plus years, and approximately 150, 30 and 60 TCR-sequenced participants, respectively, were included in these subgroups. Findings and caveats that apply to the study as a whole: Reportedly, almost half of the unique spike-specific TCRs recognized epitopes lying outside the regions that are mutated in the B.1.351 and B.1.1.7 variants. After two AZD1222 doses, both the breadth and the depth of spike-specific TCRs were significantly higher than at day 0 and than in MenACWY recipients. The 56-69-year group was small, and its depth increase did not reach significance, likely because of low power. Participants were mostly white British and included more females than males, and it was suggested by the authors that clonal diversity may have been underestimated. The whole spike protein was spanned by vaccine-associated CD4 TCRs, and dominant responses were seen in regions 160-218 and 743-854. Only five or six AZD1222 recipients were SARS-CoV-2 seropositive at baseline, limiting conclusions about previously exposed vaccinees. Because no samples from the day 14 peak response were available, repertoires could be characterized only after the peak T cell response.

The source of this sequence is an adult in good health. The sequence joins TRBV5-1 to TRBJ1-2; TRBD1 matches 8 bases in the middle. Sequences were derived from peripheral blood, sampled on day 0 of AZD1222 vaccination. CDR3 region: CASSLLWTGTYGYTF. The DNA is TGCGCCAGCAGCTTACTTTGGACAGGGACCTATGGCTACACCTTC.